The 17 T cell receptor beta chains below were found in one sample sequenced in a study of neoadjuvant anti-PD-1 for oral cavity cancer. Profiled with immunoSEQ multiplex PCR; TCRdb holds only in-frame clones, not every one. The sample lists about 14,000 clones, around three quarters occurring once. Time point defined: after neoadjuvant nivolumab, at surgical resection. The input for sequencing was PBMCs, taken after nivolumab (anti-PD-1) treatment. The receptors stem from a person aged 40 to 85 with oral cavity squamous cell carcinoma.

This chain uses TRBV10-3 with TRBJ2-5, with D unresolved. Germline V CDR1 and CDR2: ENHRY, SYGVKD. The CDR3 consists of 13 residues. Deletions cut 3 bases from V and 4 bases from J, with 9 bases between. The CDR3: CAISESTIETQYF. The CDR3 region has the DNA TGTGCCATCAGTGAAAGTACTATAGAGACCCAGTACTTC.

The chain has TRBV4-2 and TRBJ2-5; 14 nucleotides align to TRBD2. The germline gives CDR1 LGHNA, CDR2 YNFKEQ. The CDR3 totals 22 residues. With 0 bases clipped from V and 1 base from J, the junction kept 16 bases outside the gene matches. CDR3 sequence reads: CASSQDYSAGLAGGLTQETQYF. The CDR3, as DNA: TGTGCCAGCAGCCAAGATTATTCGGCAGGACTAGCGGGAGGCCTCACCCAAGAGACCCAGTACTTC.

With respect to this clone: An end of the junction does not agree with germline; a read error may underlie this. The J gene is TRBJ2-5, the V gene TRBV5-8; weak D call: TRBD2 (5 bases). Germline V gives CDR1 SGHTS, CDR2 YDEGEE. CDR3 length equals 11 residues. This CDR3 is CASSMWESQYF. The CDR3 nucleotides are TGTGCCAGCAGCATGTGGGAGAGCCAGTACTTC.

The chain is built from TRBV28 and TRBJ1-2, with a weak D call TRBD1 (6 bases). V dropped 5 bases and J dropped 4 bases, with 11 bases sitting between them. This CDR3 has 13 residues. CDR1 and CDR2 from the germline V gene are MDHEN and SYDVKM. The CDR3 nucleotides read TGTGCCAGCAGTAGGGGGAAGGGCTATGGCTACACCTTC. Protein sequence: CASSRGKGYGYTF.

A few counts support this clone. This chain connects TRBV10-1 to TRBJ2-5; D is uncertain. The CDR3 is 13 residues long. Trimming removed 4 bases from V and 3 bases from J, with 9 bases in between. CDR1 WNHNN and CDR2 SYGVQD come from the germline V gene (reference sequence). CDR3 in amino acids: CASSATPKETQYF. The DNA for the CDR3 is TGCGCCAGCAGTGCGACTCCTAAAGAGACCCAGTACTTC.

This clone has only one observation. The chain carries TRBV6-1 and TRBJ1-3; unclear D gene. With 5 bases removed from V and 4 bases from J, the gap between germline ends came to 12 bases. In germline, CDR1 is MNHNS, CDR2 SASEGT. The CDR3 covers 14 residues. For the CDR3, the DNA is TGTGCCAGCAGTTCCATGGACGCCGGAAACACCATATATTTT. As protein: CASSSMDAGNTIYF.

V gene TRBV2 combines with J gene TRBJ2-5; no firm D call. The CDR3 loop spans 13 amino acids. V lost 6 bases and J 5 bases, leaving 13 bases between the germline ends. Germline V gene sequence: CDR1 SNHLY, CDR2 FYNNEI. The CDR3 DNA is TGTGCCAGCAGGCTGTTGAGGTTGGAGACCCAGTACTTC. Translation gives CASRLLRLETQYF.

The V call is TRBV7-6, the J call TRBJ1-1; a possible D gene is TRBD1 (6 bases). CDR1 and CDR2 (germline): SGHVS, FNYEAQ. This CDR3 has 15 residues. Trimming took off 0 bases at V and 5 bases at J, with 13 bases between the two ends. CDR3 coding DNA: TGTGCCAGCAGCTTAGCCCCGGCAGGGGCGACTGAAGCTTTCTTT. Its protein product is CASSLAPAGATEAFF.

The rearrangement joins TRBV9 to TRBJ1-1, with D possibly matching TRBD1 (5 bases). V dropped 3 bases and J dropped 6 bases, with 21 bases sitting between them. The germline gives CDR1 SGDLS, CDR2 YYNGEE. CDR3 length: 16 amino acids. This chain's CDR3 is CASSAGSGTVSAEAFF. In nucleotides, the CDR3 is TGTGCCAGCAGCGCGGGGAGCGGGACCGTGAGCGCTGAAGCTTTCTTT. The entire variable domain, with the rest obtained from reference TRBV9 and TRBJ1-1, is as follows: DSGVTQTPKHLITATGQRVTLRCSPRSGDLSVYWYQQSLDQGLQFLIQYYNGEERAKGNILERFSAQQFPDLHSELNLSSLELGDSALYFCASSAGSGTVSAEAFFGQGTRLTVV.

The chain is built from TRBV7-9 and TRBJ2-7, with D tentatively TRBD2 (8 bases). Germline V CDR1 and CDR2: SEHNR, FQNEAQ (reference sequence). Trimming removed 5 bases at V and 3 bases at J, with 20 bases between. CDR3 length equals 16 residues. The CDR3 reads CASSPGGAGGYYEQYF. In nucleotides, the CDR3 is TGTGCCAGCAGCCCAGGGGGGGCGGGAGGCTACTACGAGCAGTACTTC. Looking up the rest from reference TRBV7-9 and TRBJ2-7 gives the full variable domain: DTGVSQNPRHKITKRGQNVTFRCDPISEHNRLYWYRQTLGQGPEFLTYFQNEAQLEKSRLLSDRFSAERPKGSFSTLEIQRTEQGDSAMYLCASSPGGAGGYYEQYFGPGTRLTVT.

The genes are TRBV6-5 and TRBJ1-5, with 12 bases fitting TRBD1. J gave up 4 bases and V 6 bases, and 4 bases lay outside the gene matches. In germline, CDR1 is MNHEY, CDR2 SVGAGI. The CDR3 runs to 15 residues. The CDR3 nucleotides are TGTGCCAGCAGCCGGGACAGGGGGCTTAATCAGCCCCAGCATTTT. Its translation: CASSRDRGLNQPQHF.

The V gene is TRBV14, the J gene TRBJ2-3, with D hard to call. The CDR3 loop spans 14 amino acids. Trimming cost V 1 base and J 2 bases, with 7 bases left between them. Germline CDR1 is SGHDN and CDR2 is FVKESK. The CDR3 is CASSQGGNTDTQYF. Here the CDR3 DNA reads TGTGCCAGCAGCCAAGGGGGAAACACAGATACGCAGTATTTT.

The V and J genes are TRBV5-4 and TRBJ1-4; D may be TRBD1 (6 bases). The CDR3 covers 14 residues. V was pared by 4 bases and J by 7 bases, with 14 bases between. Looked up from germline, CDR1 is SGHNT and CDR2 is YYREEE (reference sequence). CDR3 nucleotides: TGTGCCAGCAGCCCCGGGACATCGAGTGAAAAACTGTTTTTT. It encodes CASSPGTSSEKLFF.

This clone came up a few times. The chain recombines TRBV9 with TRBJ1-1; no clear D. This CDR3 is 13 amino acids long. V dropped 0 bases and J dropped 1 base, with 4 bases sitting between them. Germline lookup yields CDR1 SGDLS and CDR2 YYNGEE. In nucleotides, the CDR3 is TGTGCCAGCAGCGTAGAGGGGAACACTGAAGCTTTCTTT. Amino acid sequence: CASSVEGNTEAFF.

This clone qualifies as large (0.1 to 1%). This chain joins TRBV2 and TRBJ2-2; no reliable D call. The CDR3 runs 12 residues. CDR1 and CDR2 from the germline V gene are SNHLY and FYNNEI. Trimming stripped 2 bases from V and 8 bases from J, with 6 bases between. The CDR3 sequence is CASSELSGELFF. In nucleotides, the CDR3 is TGTGCCAGCAGTGAACTTTCTGGGGAGCTGTTTTTT. Combining the CDR3 with reference TRBV2 and TRBJ2-2 gives the whole variable domain EPEVTQTPSHQVTQMGQEVILRCVPISNHLYFYWYRQILGQKVEFLVSFYNNEISEKSEIFDDQFSVERPDGSNFTLKIRSTKLEDSAMYFCASSELSGELFFGEGSRLTVL.

The chain carries TRBV10-3 and TRBJ2-7, with a weak D call TRBD2 (5 bases). CDR1 is ENHRY and CDR2 is SYGVKD in the germline V gene. The V and J ends lost 6 bases and 2 bases respectively, with 20 bases between them. The CDR3 sequence is 16 residues long. CDR3 sequence: CAISHEGSLDTYEQYF. CDR3 DNA: TGTGCCATCAGCCACGAGGGCTCCCTTGATACCTACGAGCAGTACTTC.

This clone was found a few times. The gene calls are TRBV7-2 and TRBJ1-1; 8 bases fit TRBD1. This CDR3 has 18 residues. Germline assignment: CDR1 SGHTA and CDR2 FQGNSA. Trimming took 2 bases from V and 5 from J; bases not matched to a gene: 16. The CDR3 DNA sequence: TGTGCCAGCAGCTTACCCCTCGGGCAGGGGGCGAGGAATACTGAAGCTTTCTTT. It codes for CASSLPLGQGARNTEAFF.